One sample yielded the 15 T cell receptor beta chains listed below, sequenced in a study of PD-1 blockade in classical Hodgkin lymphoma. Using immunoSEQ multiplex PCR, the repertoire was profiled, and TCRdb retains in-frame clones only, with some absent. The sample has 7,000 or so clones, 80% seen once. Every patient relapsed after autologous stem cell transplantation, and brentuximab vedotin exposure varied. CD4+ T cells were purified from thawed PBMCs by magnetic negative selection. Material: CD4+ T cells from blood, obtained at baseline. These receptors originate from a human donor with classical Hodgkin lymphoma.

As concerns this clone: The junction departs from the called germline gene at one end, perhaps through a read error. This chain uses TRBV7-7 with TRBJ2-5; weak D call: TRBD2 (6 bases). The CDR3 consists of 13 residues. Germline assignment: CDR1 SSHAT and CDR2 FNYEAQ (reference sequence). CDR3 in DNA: TGTGCTAGCAGTCGGGGGTGGAAAGAGACCCAGTACTTC. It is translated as CASSRGWKETQYF.

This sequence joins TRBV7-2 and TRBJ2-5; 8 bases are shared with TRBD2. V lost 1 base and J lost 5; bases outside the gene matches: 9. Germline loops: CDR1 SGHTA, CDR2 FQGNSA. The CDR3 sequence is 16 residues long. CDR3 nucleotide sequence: TGTGCCAGCAGCTTAGGGTATCTAGCGGGCGGGGAGACCCAGTACTTC. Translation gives CASSLGYLAGGETQYF.

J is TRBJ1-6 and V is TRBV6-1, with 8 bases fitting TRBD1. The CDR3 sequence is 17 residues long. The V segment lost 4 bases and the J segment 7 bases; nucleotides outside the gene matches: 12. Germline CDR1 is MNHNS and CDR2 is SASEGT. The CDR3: CASSGGQGGSSNSPLHF. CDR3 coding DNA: TGTGCCAGCAGTGGCGGACAGGGTGGTTCGAGCAATTCACCCCTCCACTTT.

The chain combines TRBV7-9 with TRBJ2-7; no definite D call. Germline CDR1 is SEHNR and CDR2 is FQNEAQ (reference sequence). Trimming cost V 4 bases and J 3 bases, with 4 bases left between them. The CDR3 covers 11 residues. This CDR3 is CASSSHYEQYF. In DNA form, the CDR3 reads TGTGCCAGCAGCTCGCACTACGAGCAGTACTTC.

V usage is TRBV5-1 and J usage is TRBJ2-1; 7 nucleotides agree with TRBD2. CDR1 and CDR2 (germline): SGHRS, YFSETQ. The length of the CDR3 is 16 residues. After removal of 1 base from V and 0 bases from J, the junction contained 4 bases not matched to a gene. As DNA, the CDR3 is TGCGCCAGCAGCTTGTTAGGCGGGAGCTCCTACAATGAGCAGTTCTTC. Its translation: CASSLLGGSSYNEQFF.

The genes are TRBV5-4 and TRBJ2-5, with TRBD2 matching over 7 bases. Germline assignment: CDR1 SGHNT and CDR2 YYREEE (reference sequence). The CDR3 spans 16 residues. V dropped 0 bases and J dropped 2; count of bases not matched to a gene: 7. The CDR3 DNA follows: TGTGCCAGCAGCTTGGGGGCGGGAGTGGGGCAAGAGACCCAGTACTTC. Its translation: CASSLGAGVGQETQYF.

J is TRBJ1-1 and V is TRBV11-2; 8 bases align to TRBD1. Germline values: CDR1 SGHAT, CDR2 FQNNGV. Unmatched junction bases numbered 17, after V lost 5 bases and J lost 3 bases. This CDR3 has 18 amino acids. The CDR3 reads CASSPFAGQAWGDTEAFF. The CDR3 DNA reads TGTGCCAGCAGCCCCTTCGCGGGACAGGCATGGGGGGACACTGAAGCTTTCTTT.

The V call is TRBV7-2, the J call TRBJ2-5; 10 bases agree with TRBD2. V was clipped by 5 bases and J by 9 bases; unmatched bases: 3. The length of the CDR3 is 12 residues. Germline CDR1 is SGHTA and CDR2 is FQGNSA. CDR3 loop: CASSAGLAAQYF. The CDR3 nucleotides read TGTGCCAGCAGCGCAGGACTAGCGGCCCAGTACTTC.

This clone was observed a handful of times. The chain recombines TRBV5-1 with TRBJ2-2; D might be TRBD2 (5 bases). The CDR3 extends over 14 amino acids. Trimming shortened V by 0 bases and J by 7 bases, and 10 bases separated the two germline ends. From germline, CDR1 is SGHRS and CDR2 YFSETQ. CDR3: CASSLGQAGGELFF. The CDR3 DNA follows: TGCGCCAGCAGCTTGGGCCAGGCGGGCGGGGAGCTGTTTTTT.

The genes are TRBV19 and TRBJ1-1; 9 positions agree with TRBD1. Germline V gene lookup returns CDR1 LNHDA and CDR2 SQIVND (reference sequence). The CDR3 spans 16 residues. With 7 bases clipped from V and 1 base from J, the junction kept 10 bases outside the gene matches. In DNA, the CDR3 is TGTGCCAGTACTCAACAGGGGGCGAAGGGGAACACTGAAGCTTTCTTT. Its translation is CASTQQGAKGNTEAFF.

DNA for the CDR3: TGTGCCAGCAGCTTAGGGACTAGCCCAACCCACGAGCAGTACTTC. Encoded protein: CASSLGTSPTHEQYF. The chain links TRBV7-9 to TRBJ2-5; the match to TRBD2 covers 8 bases. The DNA end is a closer match to TRBJ2-7, so the J assignment may be wrong. The CDR3 contains 15 residues. CDR1 is SEHNR and CDR2 is FQNEAQ in the germline V gene (reference sequence).

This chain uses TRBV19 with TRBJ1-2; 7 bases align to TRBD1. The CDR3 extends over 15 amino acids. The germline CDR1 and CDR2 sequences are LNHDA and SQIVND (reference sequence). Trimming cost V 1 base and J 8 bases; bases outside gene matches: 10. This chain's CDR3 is CASSIGPGTVSGYTF. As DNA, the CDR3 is TGTGCCAGTAGTATAGGGCCAGGGACAGTTTCAGGCTACACCTTC.

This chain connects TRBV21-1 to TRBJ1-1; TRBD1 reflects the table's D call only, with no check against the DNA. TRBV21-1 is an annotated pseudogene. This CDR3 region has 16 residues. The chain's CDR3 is CASSIAGQSFNTEAFF. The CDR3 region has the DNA TGTGCCAGCAGCATTGCGGGACAGTCCTTCAACACTGAAGCTTTCTTT.

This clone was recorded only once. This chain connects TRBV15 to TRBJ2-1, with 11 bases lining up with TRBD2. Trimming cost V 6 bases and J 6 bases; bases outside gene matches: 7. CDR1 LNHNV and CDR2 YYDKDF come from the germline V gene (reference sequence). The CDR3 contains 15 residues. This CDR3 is CATSRTSGSFNEQFF. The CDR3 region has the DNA TGTGCCACCAGTAGAACTAGCGGGAGCTTCAATGAGCAGTTCTTC.

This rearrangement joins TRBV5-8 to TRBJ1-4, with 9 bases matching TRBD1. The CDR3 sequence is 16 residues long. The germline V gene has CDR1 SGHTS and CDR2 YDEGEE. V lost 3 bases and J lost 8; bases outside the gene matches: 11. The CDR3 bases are TGTGCCAGCAGCTCCGGGTGGACAGGGGCAGGGGAAAAACTGTTTTTT. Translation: CASSSGWTGAGEKLFF. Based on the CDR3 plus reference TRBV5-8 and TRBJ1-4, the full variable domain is EAGVTQSPTHLIKTRGQQATLRCSPISGHTSVYWYQQALGLGLQFLLWYDEGEERNRGNFPPRFSGRQFPNYSSELNVNALELEDSALYLCASSSGWTGAGEKLFFGSGTQLSVL.